This note documents a single T cell receptor beta chain sequence. Its antigen is undetermined. The CDR3 end lies 3 residues beyond the end of the read and is filled in from the germline J gene. The sample originates from a study of T cell clonality in common variable immunodeficiency. Overall study results and limits: Fewer deletions and N-nucleotide insertions were reportedly seen in common variable immunodeficiency TCR beta sequences.

V was clipped by 0 bases and J by 10 bases, with 13 bases between them. The CDR3 has 15 amino acids. Profiling relied on immunoSEQ multiplex PCR, and the TCRdb table lists in-frame clones only, not all of them. This record lists 15,000 to 20,000 clones, none seen once only, and the top ten clones contain roughly 2.5%. This receptor was taken from a human donor with common variable immunodeficiency. The genes are TRBV23-1 and TRBJ1-6; D might be TRBD1 (5 bases). TRBV23-1 is an ORF for which the function is uncertain. Sequenced material: peripheral blood mononuclear cells. The CDR3 bases that were read are TGCGCCAGCAGTCAATCGGGGGGTTATTACTCACCC. Its translation: CASSQSGGYYSP. The complete CDR3 sequence is CASSQSGGYYSPLHF.